The entry below gives a single T cell receptor (beta chain) sequence along with its context. Its target is unknown. The germline gene is not matched at one end of the junction; a read error may be the cause. TCR alpha and beta CDR3 regions were amplified from RNA using iRepertoire nested multiplex PCR. Input was 100-400 ng of tissue mRNA or PBMC total RNA. TCRdb called the multiplex PCR reads again in MiXCR, with one record for every CDR3 protein. This sample carries around 180,000 distinct CDR3 sequences, about 40% of them seen once, and the ten largest clones take roughly 5.4%. The sample comes from a study of glioma-infiltrating T cells. Overall study results and limits: Tissue-blood divergence was below expectation in non-neoplastic patients, above in gliomas. CDR3 overlap between tissue and blood was very small.

CDR1 MGHRA and CDR2 YSYEKL come from the germline V gene. The CDR3 consists of 14 residues. The clonotype comes from a human donor with low-grade glioma or glioblastoma, undergoing nonglioma brain surgery, or in good health (not recorded which). The rearrangement joins TRBV4-1 to TRBJ2-1, with no clear D. The source material was glioma tissue, nonneoplastic brain tissue, or PBMCs (not recorded which). CDR3 region: CASRQADGSNEQFF. Written as DNA, the CDR3 is TGCGCCAGCAGACAAGCTGATGGGTCCAATGAGCAGTTCTTC.